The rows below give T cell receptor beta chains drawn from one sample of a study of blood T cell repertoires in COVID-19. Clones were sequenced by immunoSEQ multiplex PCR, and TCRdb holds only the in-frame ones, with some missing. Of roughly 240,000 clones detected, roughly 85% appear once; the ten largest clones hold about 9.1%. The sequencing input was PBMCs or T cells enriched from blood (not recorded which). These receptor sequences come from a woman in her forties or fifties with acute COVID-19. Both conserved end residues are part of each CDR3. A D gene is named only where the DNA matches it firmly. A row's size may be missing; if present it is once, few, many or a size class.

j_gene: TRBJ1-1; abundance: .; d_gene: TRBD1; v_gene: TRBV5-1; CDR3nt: TGCGCCAGCAGCTCCGGACAGGGAGGGACCACTGAAGCTTTCTTT; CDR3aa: CASSSGQGGTTEAFF
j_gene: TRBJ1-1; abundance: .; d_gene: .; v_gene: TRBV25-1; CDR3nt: TGTGCCAGCACCACAGGATGGGGAGGGGGACAAGCTTTCTTT; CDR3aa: CASTTGWGGGQAFF
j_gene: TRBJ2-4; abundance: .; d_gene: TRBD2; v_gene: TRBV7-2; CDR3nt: TGTGCCAGCAGCTTAGCAGGGAGGGGACGATCTAACATTCAGTACTTC; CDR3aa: CASSLAGRGRSNIQYF
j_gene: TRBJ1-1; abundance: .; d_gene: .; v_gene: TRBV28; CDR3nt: TGTGCCAGCAGTTTGGCCCCTAAAACTACAGCTTTCTTT; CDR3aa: CASSLAPKTTAFF
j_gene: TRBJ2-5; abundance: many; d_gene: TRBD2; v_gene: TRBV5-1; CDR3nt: TGCGCCAGCAGCTACGCCGGGACTAGCGGGGGAACCCCCGCAATGGAGACCCAGTACTTC; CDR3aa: CASSYAGTSGGTPAMETQYF
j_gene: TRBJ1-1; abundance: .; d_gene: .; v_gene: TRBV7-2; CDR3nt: TGTGCCAGCAGCTTGAGTCTGAACACTGAAGCTTTCTTT; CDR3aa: CASSLSLNTEAFF
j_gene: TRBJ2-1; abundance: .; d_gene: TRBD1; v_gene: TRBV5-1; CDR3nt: TGCGCCAGCAGCGTAGCCCCGGGACAGTACAATGAGCAGTTCTTC; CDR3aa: CASSVAPGQYNEQFF
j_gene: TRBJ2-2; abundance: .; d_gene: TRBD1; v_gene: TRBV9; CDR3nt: TGTGCCAGCAGCCGACAGGGAACGAACACCGGGGAGCTGTTTTTT; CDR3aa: CASSRQGTNTGELFF
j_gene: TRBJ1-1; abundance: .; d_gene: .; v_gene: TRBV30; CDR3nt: TGTGCCTGGAGTGTCAGGCTGAACACTGAAGCTTTCTTT; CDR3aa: CAWSVRLNTEAFF
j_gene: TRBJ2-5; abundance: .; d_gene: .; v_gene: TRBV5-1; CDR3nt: TGCGCCAGCAGCTTGAGCCTAGCTGGAGAGACCCAGTACTTC; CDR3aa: CASSLSLAGETQYF
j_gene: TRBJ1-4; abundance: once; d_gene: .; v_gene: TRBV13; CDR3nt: TGTGCCAGCAGCTTAGCGCCGGGGGTGGATGAAAAACTGTTTTTT; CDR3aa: CASSLAPGVDEKLFF
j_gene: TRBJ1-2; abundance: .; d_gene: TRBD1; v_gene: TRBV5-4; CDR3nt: TGTGCCAGCAGAGAGGGACAGGGAGTTCTTAAGGGCTACACCTTC; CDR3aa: CASREGQGVLKGYTF
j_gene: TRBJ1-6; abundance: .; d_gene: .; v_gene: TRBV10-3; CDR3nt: TGTGCCATCAGTGAGTCTGTGACTTCCCTCCACTTT; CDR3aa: CAISESVTSLHF
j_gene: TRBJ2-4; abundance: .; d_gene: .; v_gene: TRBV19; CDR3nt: TGTGCCAGTAGTATAGGAGGGCAGGTAGCCAAAAACATTCAGTACTTC; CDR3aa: CASSIGGQVAKNIQYF
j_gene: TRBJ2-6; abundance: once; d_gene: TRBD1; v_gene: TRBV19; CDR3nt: TGTGCCAGTAGGCCGACAGGGGACTCTGGGGCCAACGTCCTGACTTTC; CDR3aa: CASRPTGDSGANVLTF
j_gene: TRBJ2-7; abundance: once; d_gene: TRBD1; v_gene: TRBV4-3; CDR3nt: TGCGCCAGCAGCCTAGACCTGGGACAGGGCTACGAGCAGTACTTC; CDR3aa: CASSLDLGQGYEQYF
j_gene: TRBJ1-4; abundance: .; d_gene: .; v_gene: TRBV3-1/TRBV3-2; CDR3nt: TGTGCCAGCAGCCAAGGGTCCAGGGCAGATGTAAAACTGTTTTTT; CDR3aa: CASSQGSRADVKLFF
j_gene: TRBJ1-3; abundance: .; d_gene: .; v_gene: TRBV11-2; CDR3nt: TGTGCCAGCAGCTCCGTTAGGAGTCGAGCTGGAAACACCATATATTTT; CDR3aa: CASSSVRSRAGNTIYF
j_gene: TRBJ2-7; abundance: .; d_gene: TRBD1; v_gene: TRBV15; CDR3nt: TGTGCCACCAGCAGAGACCAGACAGGGTTCTACGAGCAGTACTTC; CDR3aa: CATSRDQTGFYEQYF
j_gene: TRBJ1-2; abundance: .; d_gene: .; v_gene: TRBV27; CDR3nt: TGTGCCAGCAGCCAAAGGGGCGGGGGCCTATATGGCTACACCTTC; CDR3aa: CASSQRGGGLYGYTF
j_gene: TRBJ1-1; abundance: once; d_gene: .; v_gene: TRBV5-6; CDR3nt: TGTGCCAGCAGCCCCGGCAGGGCCGTCTTGAGTCCGAACACTGAAGCTTTCTTT; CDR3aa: CASSPGRAVLSPNTEAFF
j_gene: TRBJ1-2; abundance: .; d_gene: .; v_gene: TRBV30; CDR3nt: TGTGCCTGGATGATGCGGGGGGTTGGGTATGGCTACACCTTC; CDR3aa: CAWMMRGVGYGYTF
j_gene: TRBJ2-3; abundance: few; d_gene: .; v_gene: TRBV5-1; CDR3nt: TGCGCCAGCTCGGACTTATCTAGCACAGATACGCAGTATTTT; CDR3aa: CASSDLSSTDTQYF
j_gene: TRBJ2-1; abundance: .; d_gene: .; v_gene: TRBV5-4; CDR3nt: TGTGCCAGCAGCCCCCGGGGGGCTTTCGGTCCGGGGGAGCAGTTCTTC; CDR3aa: CASSPRGAFGPGEQFF
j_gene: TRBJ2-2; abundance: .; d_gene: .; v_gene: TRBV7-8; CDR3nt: TGTGCCAGCAGCTTAGGGGAACCAGGGATTGGCGGGGAGCTGTTTTTT; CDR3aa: CASSLGEPGIGGELFF
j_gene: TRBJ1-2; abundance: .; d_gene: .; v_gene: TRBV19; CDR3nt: TGTGCCAGTAGTCCCGGGACTGGCTATGGCTACACCTTC; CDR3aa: CASSPGTGYGYTF
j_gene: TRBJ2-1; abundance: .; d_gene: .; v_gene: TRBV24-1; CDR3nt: TGTGCCACCAGCTCGGAGAACAATGAGCAGTTCTTC; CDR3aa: CATSSENNEQFF
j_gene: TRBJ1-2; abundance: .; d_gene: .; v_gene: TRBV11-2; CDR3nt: TGTGCCAGCAGCTTAGCTTTTACAGCTGCTAACTATGGCTACACCTTC; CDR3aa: CASSLAFTAANYGYTF
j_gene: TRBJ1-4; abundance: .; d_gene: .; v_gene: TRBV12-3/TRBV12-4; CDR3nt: TGTGCCAGCAGTTTACTCGCGGCGGAAAAACTGTTTTTT; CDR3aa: CASSLLAAEKLFF
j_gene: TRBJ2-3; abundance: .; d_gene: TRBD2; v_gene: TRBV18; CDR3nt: TGTGCCAGCTCCGCGGGGGGCTACCGGGATACGCAGTATTTT; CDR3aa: CASSAGGYRDTQYF
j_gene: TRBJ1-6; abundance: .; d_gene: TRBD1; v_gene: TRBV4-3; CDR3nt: TGCGCCAGCAGCCAAACCGGGACAGTGAATAATTCACCCCTCCACTTT; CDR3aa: CASSQTGTVNNSPLHF
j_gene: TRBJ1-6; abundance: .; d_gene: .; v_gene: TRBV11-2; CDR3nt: TGTGCCAGCAGCTTAGATACCCCCGGGAGGCGTAATTCACCCCTCCACTTT; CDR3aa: CASSLDTPGRRNSPLHF
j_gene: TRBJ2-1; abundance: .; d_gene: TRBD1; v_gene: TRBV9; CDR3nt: TGTGCCAGCAGCCTTGGGACAGGGGGCAATGAGCAGTTCTTC; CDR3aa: CASSLGTGGNEQFF